This T cell receptor (beta chain) was found in a study of regulatory T cells in long-lasting Graves disease. Overall study findings and caveats: Among the persistent patients, thousands of public clonotypes were shared, more than the 966 shared among new patients. Persistent Graves' patients had lower TCR diversity than newly diagnosed ones.

Through Arm-PCR of CDR3 regions and iRepertoire HTBI primers, TCR beta libraries were built. As processed by the authors: Detected in the samples were just over 60 TRBV and over twelve TRBJ segments. Each CDR3 protein is one row after TCRdb ran MiXCR on the multiplex PCR reads. None of the V and J calls come from the authors' own analysis; TCRdb made them. The repertoire holds about 290,000 distinct CDR3 sequences, 22% seen once, with 45% to 70% in the top ten. For this clonotype: Its antigen is as yet unknown.

CDR1 MNHGY and CDR2 SVAAGI come from the germline V gene. Trimming pared 3 bases from V and 0 bases from J, leaving 9 bases between. CDR3 length: 15 residues. The time point was: persistent/refractory GD, antithyroid drugs over 5 years with positive TRAb. Preparation of the TCR library used RNA extracted from PBMCs. Patients came from an endocrinology department in Xi'an, China. Sequenced here: peripheral blood mononuclear cells (PBMCs), sampled when the disease was refractory, from a patient treated with antithyroid drugs. The TCR originated in a female donor with Graves disease. V gene TRBV6-9 combines with J gene TRBJ1-5; the D is unclear. This chain's CDR3 is CASSYGRPSNQPQHF. CDR3 DNA: TGTGCCAGCAGTTACGGCAGACCTAGCAATCAGCCCCAGCATTTT.